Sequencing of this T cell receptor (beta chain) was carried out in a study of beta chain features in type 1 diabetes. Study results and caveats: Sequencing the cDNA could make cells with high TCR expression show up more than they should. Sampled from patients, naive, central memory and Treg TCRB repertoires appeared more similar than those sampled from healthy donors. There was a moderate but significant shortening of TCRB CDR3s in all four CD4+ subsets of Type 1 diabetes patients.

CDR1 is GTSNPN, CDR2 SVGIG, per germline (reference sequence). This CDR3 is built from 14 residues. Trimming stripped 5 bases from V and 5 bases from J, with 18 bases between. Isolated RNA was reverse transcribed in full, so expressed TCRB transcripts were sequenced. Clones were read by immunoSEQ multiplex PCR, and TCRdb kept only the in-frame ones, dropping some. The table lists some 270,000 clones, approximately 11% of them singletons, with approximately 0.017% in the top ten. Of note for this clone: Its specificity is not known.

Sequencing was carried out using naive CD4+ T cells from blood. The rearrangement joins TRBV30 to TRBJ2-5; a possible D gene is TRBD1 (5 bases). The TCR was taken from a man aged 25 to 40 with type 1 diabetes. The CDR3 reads CAWYRSGDGETQYF. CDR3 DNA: TGTGCCTGGTACAGGAGTGGGGATGGGGAGACCCAGTACTTC. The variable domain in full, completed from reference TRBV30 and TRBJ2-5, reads SQTIHQWPATLVQPVGSPLSLECTVEGTSNPNLYWYRQAAGRGLQLLFYSVGIGQISSEVPQNLSASRPQDRQFILSSKKLLLSDSGFYLCAWYRSGDGETQYFGPGTRLLVL.